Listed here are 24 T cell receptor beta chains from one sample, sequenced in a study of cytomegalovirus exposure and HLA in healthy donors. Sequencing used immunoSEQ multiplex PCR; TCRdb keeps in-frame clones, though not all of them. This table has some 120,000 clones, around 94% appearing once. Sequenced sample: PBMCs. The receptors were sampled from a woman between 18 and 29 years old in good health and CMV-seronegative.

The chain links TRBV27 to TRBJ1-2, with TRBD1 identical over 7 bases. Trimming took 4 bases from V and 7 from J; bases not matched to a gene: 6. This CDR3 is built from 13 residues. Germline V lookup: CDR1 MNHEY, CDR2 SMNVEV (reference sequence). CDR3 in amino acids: CASSYRQGAGYTF. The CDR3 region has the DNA TGTGCCAGCAGTTACCGACAGGGAGCTGGCTACACCTTC.

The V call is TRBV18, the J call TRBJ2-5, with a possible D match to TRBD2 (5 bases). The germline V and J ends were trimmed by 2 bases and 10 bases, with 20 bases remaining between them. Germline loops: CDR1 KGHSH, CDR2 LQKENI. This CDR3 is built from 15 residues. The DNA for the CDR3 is TGTGCCAGCTCACCAGTAGGAGGAACTTCGGTTGTCCAGTACTTC. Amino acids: CASSPVGGTSVVQYF.

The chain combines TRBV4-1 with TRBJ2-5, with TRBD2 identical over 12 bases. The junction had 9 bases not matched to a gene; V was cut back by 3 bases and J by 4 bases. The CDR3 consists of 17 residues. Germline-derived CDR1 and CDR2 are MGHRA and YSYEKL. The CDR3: CASSQLAGGLSRETQYF. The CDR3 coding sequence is TGCGCCAGCAGCCAGCTAGCGGGGGGGCTTTCGCGAGAGACCCAGTACTTC.

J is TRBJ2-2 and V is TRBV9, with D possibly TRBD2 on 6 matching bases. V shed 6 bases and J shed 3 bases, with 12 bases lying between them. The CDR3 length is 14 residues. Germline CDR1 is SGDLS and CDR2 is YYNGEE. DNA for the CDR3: TGTGCCAGCACACTTAGGAGGGACACCGGGGAGCTGTTTTTT. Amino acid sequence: CASTLRRDTGELFF.

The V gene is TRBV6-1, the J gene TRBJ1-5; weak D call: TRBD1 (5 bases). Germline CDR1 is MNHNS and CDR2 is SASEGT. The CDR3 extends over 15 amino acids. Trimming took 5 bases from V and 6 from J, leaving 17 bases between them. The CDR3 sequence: CASSPTGMGIQPQHF. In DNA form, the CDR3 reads TGTGCCAGCAGTCCAACAGGAATGGGGATTCAGCCCCAGCATTTT.

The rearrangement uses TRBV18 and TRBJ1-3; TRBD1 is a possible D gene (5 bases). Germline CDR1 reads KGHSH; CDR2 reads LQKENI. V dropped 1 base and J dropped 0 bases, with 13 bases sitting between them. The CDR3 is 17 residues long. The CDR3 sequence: CASSPLEGPSSGNTIYF. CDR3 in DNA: TGTGCCAGCTCACCACTGGAGGGGCCGAGCTCTGGAAACACCATATATTTT.

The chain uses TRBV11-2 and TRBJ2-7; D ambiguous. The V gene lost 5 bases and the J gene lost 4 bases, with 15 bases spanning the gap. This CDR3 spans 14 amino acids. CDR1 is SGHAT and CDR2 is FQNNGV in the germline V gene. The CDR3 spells CASSLGLSVYEQYF. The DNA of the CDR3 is TGTGCCAGCAGCCTTGGGCTTAGTGTTTACGAGCAGTACTTC.

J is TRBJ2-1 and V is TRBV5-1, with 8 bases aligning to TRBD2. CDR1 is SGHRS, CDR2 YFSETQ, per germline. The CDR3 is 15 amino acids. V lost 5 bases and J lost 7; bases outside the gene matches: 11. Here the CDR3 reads CASSYQAGGGNEQFF. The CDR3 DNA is TGCGCCAGCAGTTATCAGGCGGGAGGCGGAAATGAGCAGTTCTTC.

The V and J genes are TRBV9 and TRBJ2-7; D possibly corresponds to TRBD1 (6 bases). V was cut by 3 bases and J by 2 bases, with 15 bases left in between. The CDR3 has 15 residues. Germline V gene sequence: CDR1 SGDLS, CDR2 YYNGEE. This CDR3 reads CASSARTATPYEQYF. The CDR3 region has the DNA TGTGCCAGCAGCGCCAGGACAGCTACCCCCTACGAGCAGTACTTC. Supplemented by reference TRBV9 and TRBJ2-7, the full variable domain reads DSGVTQTPKHLITATGQRVTLRCSPRSGDLSVYWYQQSLDQGLQFLIQYYNGEERAKGNILERFSAQQFPDLHSELNLSSLELGDSALYFCASSARTATPYEQYFGPGTRLTVT.

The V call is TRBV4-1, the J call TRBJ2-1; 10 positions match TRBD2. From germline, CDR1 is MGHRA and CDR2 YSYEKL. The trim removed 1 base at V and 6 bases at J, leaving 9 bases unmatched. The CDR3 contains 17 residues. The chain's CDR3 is CASSQAARTSGPNEQFF. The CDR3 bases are TGCGCCAGCAGCCAAGCCGCGAGGACTAGCGGTCCCAATGAGCAGTTCTTC.

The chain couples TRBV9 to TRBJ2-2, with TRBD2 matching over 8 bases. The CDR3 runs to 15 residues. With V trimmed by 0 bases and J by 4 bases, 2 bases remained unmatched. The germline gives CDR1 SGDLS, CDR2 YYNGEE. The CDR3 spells CASSVAGGVTGELFF. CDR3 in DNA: TGTGCCAGCAGCGTAGCGGGAGGGGTCACCGGGGAGCTGTTTTTT.

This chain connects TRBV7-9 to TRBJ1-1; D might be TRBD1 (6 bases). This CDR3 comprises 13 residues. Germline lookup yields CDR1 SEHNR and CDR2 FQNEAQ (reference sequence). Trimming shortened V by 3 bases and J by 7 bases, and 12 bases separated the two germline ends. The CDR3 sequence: CASSLNRENEAFF. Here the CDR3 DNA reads TGTGCCAGCAGCTTGAACAGGGAGAATGAAGCTTTCTTT.

Written as DNA, the CDR3 is TGTGCCAGCAGCGAAAGCCCCGGGACTGGCTACGAGCAGTACTTC. This sequence encodes CASSESPGTGYEQYF. The chain carries TRBV9 and TRBJ2-7, with D perhaps matching TRBD2 (6 bases). Per the germline V gene, CDR1 is SGDLS and CDR2 is YYNGEE. The V end lost 3 bases, the J end lost 3 bases, and 16 bases lay between the germline ends. The CDR3 length is 15 residues.

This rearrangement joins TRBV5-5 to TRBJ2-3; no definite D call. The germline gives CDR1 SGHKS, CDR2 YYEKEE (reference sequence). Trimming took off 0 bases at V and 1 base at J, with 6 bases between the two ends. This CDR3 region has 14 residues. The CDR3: CASSLASGTDTQYF. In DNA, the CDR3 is TGTGCCAGCAGCTTGGCCAGTGGCACAGATACGCAGTATTTT.

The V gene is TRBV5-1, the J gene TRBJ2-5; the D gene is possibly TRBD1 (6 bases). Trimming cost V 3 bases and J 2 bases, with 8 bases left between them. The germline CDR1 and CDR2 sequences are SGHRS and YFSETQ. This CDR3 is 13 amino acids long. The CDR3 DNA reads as TGCGCCAGCAGCTGGGACAATCAAGAGACCCAGTACTTC. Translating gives CASSWDNQETQYF.

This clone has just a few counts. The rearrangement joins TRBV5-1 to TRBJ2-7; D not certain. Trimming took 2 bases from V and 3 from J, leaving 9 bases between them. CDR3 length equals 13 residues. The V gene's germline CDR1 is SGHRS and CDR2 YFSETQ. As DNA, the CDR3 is TGCGCCAGCAGCTTCCAGACGGGCTACGAGCAGTACTTC. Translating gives CASSFQTGYEQYF.

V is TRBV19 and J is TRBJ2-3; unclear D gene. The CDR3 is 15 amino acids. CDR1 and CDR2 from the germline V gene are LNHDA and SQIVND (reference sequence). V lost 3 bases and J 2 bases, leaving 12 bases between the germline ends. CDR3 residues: CASSIDSRDTDTQYF. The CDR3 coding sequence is TGTGCCAGTAGTATTGATTCCCGAGACACAGATACGCAGTATTTT.

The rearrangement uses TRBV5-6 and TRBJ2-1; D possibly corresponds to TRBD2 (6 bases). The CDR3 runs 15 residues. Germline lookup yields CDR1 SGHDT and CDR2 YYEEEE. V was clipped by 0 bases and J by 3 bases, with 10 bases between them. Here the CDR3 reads CASSLVGRDYNEQFF. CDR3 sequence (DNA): TGTGCCAGCAGCTTGGTGGGGCGGGACTACAATGAGCAGTTCTTC.

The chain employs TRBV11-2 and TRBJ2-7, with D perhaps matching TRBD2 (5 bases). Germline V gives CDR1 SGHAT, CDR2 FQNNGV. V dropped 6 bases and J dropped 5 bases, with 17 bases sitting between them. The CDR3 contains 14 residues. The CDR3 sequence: CASSYSGNSDEQYF. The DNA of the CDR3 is TGTGCCAGCAGTTATTCCGGGAACTCAGACGAGCAGTACTTC.

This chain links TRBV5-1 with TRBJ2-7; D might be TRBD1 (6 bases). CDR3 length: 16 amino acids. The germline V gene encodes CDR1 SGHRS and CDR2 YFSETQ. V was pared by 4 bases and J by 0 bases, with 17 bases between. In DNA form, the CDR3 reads TGCGCCAGCAGCCCAGGACAGCCACTGAGCTCCTACGAGCAGTACTTC. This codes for CASSPGQPLSSYEQYF.

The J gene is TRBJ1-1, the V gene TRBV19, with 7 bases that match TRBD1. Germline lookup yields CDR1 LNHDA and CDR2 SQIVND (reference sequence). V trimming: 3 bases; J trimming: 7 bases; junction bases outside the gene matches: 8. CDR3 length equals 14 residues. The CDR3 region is CASSIQGGTIEAFF. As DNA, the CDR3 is TGTGCCAGTAGTATCCAGGGGGGTACTATTGAAGCTTTCTTT.

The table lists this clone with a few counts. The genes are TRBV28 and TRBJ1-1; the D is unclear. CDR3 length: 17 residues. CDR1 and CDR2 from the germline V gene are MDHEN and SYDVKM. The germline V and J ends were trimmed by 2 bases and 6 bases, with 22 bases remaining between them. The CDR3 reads CASSLRTWMGVWSEAFF. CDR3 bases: TGTGCCAGCAGTTTACGTACGTGGATGGGCGTTTGGTCTGAAGCTTTCTTT. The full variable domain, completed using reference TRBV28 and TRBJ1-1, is DVKVTQSSRYLVKRTGEKVFLECVQDMDHENMFWYRQDPGLGLRLIYFSYDVKMKEKGDIPEGYSVSREKKERFSLILESASTNQTSMYLCASSLRTWMGVWSEAFFGQGTRLTVV.

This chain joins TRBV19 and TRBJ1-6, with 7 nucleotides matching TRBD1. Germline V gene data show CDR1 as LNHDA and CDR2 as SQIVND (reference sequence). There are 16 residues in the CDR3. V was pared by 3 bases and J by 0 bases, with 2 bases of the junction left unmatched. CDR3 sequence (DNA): TGTGCCAGTAGTATGGACAGGAGCTCCTATAATTCACCCCTCCACTTT. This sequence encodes CASSMDRSSYNSPLHF.

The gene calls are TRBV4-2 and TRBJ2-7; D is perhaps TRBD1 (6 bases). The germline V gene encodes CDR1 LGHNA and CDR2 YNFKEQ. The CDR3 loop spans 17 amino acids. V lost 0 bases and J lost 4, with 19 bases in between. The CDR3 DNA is TGTGCCAGCAGCCAAGAAGGATTAGGGGGAAAATCTTACGAGCAGTACTTC. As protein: CASSQEGLGGKSYEQYF.